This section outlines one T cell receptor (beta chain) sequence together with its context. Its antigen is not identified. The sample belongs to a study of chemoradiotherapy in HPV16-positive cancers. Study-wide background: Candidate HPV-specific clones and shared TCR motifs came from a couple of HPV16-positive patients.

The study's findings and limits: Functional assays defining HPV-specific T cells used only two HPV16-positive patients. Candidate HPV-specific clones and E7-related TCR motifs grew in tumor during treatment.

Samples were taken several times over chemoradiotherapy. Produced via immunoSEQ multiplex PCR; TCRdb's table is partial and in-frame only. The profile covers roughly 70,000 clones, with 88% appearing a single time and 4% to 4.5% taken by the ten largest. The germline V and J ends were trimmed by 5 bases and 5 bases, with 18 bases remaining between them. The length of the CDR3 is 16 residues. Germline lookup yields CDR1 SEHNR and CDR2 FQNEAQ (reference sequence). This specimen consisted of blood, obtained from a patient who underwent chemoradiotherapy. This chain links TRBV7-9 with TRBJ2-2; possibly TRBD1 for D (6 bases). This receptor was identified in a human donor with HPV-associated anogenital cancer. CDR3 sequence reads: CASSNRRTDLTGELFF. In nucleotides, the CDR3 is TGTGCCAGCAGCAATAGAAGGACAGACCTGACCGGGGAGCTGTTTTTT. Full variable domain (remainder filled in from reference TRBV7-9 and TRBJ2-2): DTGVSQNPRHKITKRGQNVTFRCDPISEHNRLYWYRQTLGQGPEFLTYFQNEAQLEKSRLLSDRFSAERPKGSFSTLEIQRTEQGDSAMYLCASSNRRTDLTGELFFGEGSRLTVL.